The 2 T cell receptor beta chains in this list originate from one sample, sequenced in a study of early stage breast cancer tumors. Sequencing was performed with immunoSEQ multiplex PCR; in TCRdb, only in-frame clones are kept and a portion is missing. The repertoire includes 55,000 to 70,000 clones, around 80% of them detected once, and about 4.5% sits in the top ten. Material: blood. These receptors were obtained from a person aged 35-50 years with breast cancer.

This clone was detected only once. The rearrangement links TRBV7-9 to TRBJ1-3; D uncertain. Germline V gene lookup returns CDR1 SEHNR and CDR2 FQNEAQ (reference sequence). The CDR3 is 14 amino acids. V lost 4 bases and J lost 1, with 8 bases in between. This CDR3 is CASSSLRSGNTIYF. The DNA for the CDR3 is TGTGCCAGCAGCTCGCTAAGATCTGGAAACACCATATATTTT.

This chain uses TRBV5-1 with TRBJ2-3; the D is unclear. The germline V gene has CDR1 SGHRS and CDR2 YFSETQ. The CDR3 is made up of 15 amino acids. V lost 7 bases to trimming and J lost 1 base, with 16 bases between them. CDR3 sequence reads: CASSPNWGGTDTQYF. The CDR3 DNA is TGCGCCAGCTCCCCGAATTGGGGTGGCACAGATACGCAGTATTTT. The whole variable domain, filled in from reference TRBV5-1 and TRBJ2-3, reads KAGVTQTPRYLIKTRGQQVTLSCSPISGHRSVSWYQQTPGQGLQFLFEYFSETQRNKGNFPGRFSGRQFSNSRSEMNVSTLELGDSALYLCASSPNWGGTDTQYFGPGTRLTVL.